The 28 T cell receptor beta chains given below trace back to one sample, sequenced in a study of OX40 agonist ivuxolimab in advanced cancers. Here immunoSEQ multiplex PCR was the method, and the copy in TCRdb shows in-frame clones only, minus some. In the table there are approximately 96,000 clones, 90% of which are singletons. Here the sequenced sample was CD4+ or CD8+ T cells sorted from blood, taken in a trial of the OX40 agonist ivuxolimab. These receptors all come from an adult with an advanced solid tumor such as melanoma, head and neck, liver or kidney cancer.

The chain links TRBV18 to TRBJ1-1; D gene uncertain. In germline, CDR1 is KGHSH, CDR2 LQKENI. CDR3 length equals 14 residues. V lost 0 bases, J lost 1 base, and 6 bases lay in between. The CDR3 loop reads CASSPPGWNTEAFF. CDR3 coding DNA: TGTGCCAGCTCACCACCAGGATGGAACACTGAAGCTTTCTTT. The whole variable domain, remainder taken from reference TRBV18 and TRBJ1-1, is NAGVMQNPRHLVRRRGQEARLRCSPMKGHSHVYWYRQLPEEGLKFMVYLQKENIIDESGMPKERFSAEFPKEGPSILRIQQVVRGDSAAYFCASSPPGWNTEAFFGQGTRLTVV.

V is TRBV27 and J is TRBJ1-5, with D hard to call. There are 14 residues in the CDR3. V gave up 6 bases and J gave up 0 bases, with 9 bases separating them. Germline-derived CDR1 and CDR2 are MNHEY and SMNVEV (reference sequence). CDR3 residues: CASSPGDSNQPQHF. The CDR3 DNA reads TGTGCCAGCAGCCCCGGTGATAGCAATCAGCCCCAGCATTTT.

This CDR3 reads CASSLGVDAVDIQYF. In DNA, the CDR3 is TGCGCCAGCAGCCTCGGGGTAGATGCGGTGGACATTCAGTACTTC. The J gene is TRBJ2-4, the V gene TRBV5-1, with D perhaps matching TRBD2 (5 bases). The CDR3 is 15 amino acids. V was clipped by 4 bases and J by 8 bases, with 19 bases between them. Germline CDR1 and CDR2: SGHRS and YFSETQ.

The chain joins TRBV19 to TRBJ2-5, with 7 bases identical to TRBD1. The J call may not be correct, given that the DNA end is closer to TRBJ2-7. The CDR3 sequence is 14 residues long. Germline V gives CDR1 LNHDA, CDR2 SQIVND (reference sequence). The chain's CDR3 is CASSRQGSSYEQYF. CDR3 sequence (DNA): TGTGCCAGTAGTAGACAGGGTTCAAGCTACGAGCAGTACTTC.

This rearrangement joins TRBV5-4 to TRBJ2-1; 7 nucleotides align to TRBD2. CDR3 size: 14 residues. J lost 3 bases, V lost 5 bases, and 5 bases had no gene match. The germline V gene encodes CDR1 SGHNT and CDR2 YYREEE (reference sequence). The CDR3 coding sequence is TGTGCCAGCAGGGCGGGAGTGGACTACAATGAGCAGTTCTTC. This encodes CASRAGVDYNEQFF.

The genes are TRBV19 and TRBJ2-7, with 8 bases that match TRBD1. The CDR3 sequence is 15 residues long. Germline CDR1 reads LNHDA; CDR2 reads SQIVND (reference sequence). V was pared by 5 bases and J by 3 bases, with 9 bases of the junction left unmatched. The CDR3 region has the DNA TGTGCCAGTAGTCATCCGACAGGGGCTAACTACGAGCAGTACTTC. It codes for CASSHPTGANYEQYF.

This chain joins TRBV7-9 and TRBJ2-6, with 7 nucleotides matching TRBD1. Looked up from germline, CDR1 is SEHNR and CDR2 is FQNEAQ (reference sequence). The CDR3 contains 16 residues. V shed 6 bases, J shed 2 bases, and the junction held 7 bases outside the gene matches. CDR3 sequence reads: CASRHTGAAGANVLTF. The CDR3 DNA follows: TGTGCCAGCAGGCATACAGGGGCGGCTGGGGCCAACGTCCTGACTTTC.

CDR3 nucleotides: TGTGCCAGCAGGACAATAGCTAGCGGTCCGAACACCGGGGAGCTGTTTTTT. Translating gives CASRTIASGPNTGELFF. V is TRBV7-9 and J is TRBJ2-2; TRBD2 matches 7 bases. The germline V gene encodes CDR1 SEHNR and CDR2 FQNEAQ (reference sequence). CDR3 length: 17 amino acids. The ends lost 6 bases at V and 0 bases at J; junction bases unmatched: 10.

V usage is TRBV29-1 and J usage is TRBJ2-7; 11 bases agree with TRBD2. V was pared by 4 bases and J by 6 bases, with 8 bases of the junction left unmatched. The CDR3 sequence is 14 residues long. CDR1 and CDR2 from the germline V gene are SQVTM and ANQGSEA. CDR3 coding DNA: TGCAGCGTTGGTTTGCTAGCGGGAGGTCTCGAGCAGTACTTC. Protein: CSVGLLAGGLEQYF.

V is TRBV19 and J is TRBJ2-6; D ambiguous. Between the trimmed V and J ends, which lost 8 bases and 0 bases, there was a span of 14 bases. The CDR3 spans 16 residues. From germline, CDR1 is LNHDA and CDR2 SQIVND (reference sequence). This CDR3 is CASDSSSVSGANVLTF. CDR3 DNA sequence: TGTGCCAGTGACTCCAGCTCAGTCTCTGGGGCCAACGTCCTGACTTTC.

The V call is TRBV11-3, the J call TRBJ2-7; D ambiguous. The CDR3 consists of 14 residues. Germline values: CDR1 SGHNT, CDR2 YENEEA. V shed 6 bases and J shed 3 bases, with 15 bases lying between them. DNA of the CDR3: TGTGCCAGCAGTCCCCGGGCCCAGTACTACGAGCAGTACTTC. This translates into CASSPRAQYYEQYF.

The rearrangement uses TRBV11-3 and TRBJ1-4; 9 bases are a match to TRBD1. The V gene's germline CDR1 is SGHNT and CDR2 YENEEA. CDR3 length: 15 residues. V gave up 3 bases and J gave up 8 bases; unmatched junction bases: 7. DNA of the CDR3: TGTGCCAGCAGCTTCTGGGGACAGGGTGACGAAAAACTGTTTTTT. Its translation: CASSFWGQGDEKLFF.

The chain couples TRBV28 to TRBJ1-2; tentative D call: TRBD1 (5 bases). V lost 1 base to trimming and J lost 5 bases, with 11 bases between them. This CDR3 has 14 amino acids. CDR1 is MDHEN, CDR2 SYDVKM, per germline. The CDR3 DNA reads TGTGCCAGCAGTTTATCACCAGGGCGATATGGCTACACCTTC. As protein: CASSLSPGRYGYTF.

V is TRBV5-1 and J is TRBJ1-4; a weak D match, TRBD1 (5 bases). Trimming stripped 1 base from V and 7 bases from J, with 11 bases between. This CDR3 contains 14 residues. Germline CDR1 SGHRS, CDR2 YFSETQ. The CDR3 DNA follows: TGCGCCAGCAGCTTGTTGCAGGGAGGTGAAAAACTGTTTTTT. It is translated as CASSLLQGGEKLFF.

The V call is TRBV27, the J call TRBJ2-7, with 7 bases aligning to TRBD1. With 2 bases clipped from V and 6 bases from J, the junction kept 4 bases outside the gene matches. This CDR3 spans 13 amino acids. In germline, CDR1 is MNHEY, CDR2 SMNVEV (reference sequence). The CDR3 sequence: CASSLMRGREQYF. The CDR3 nucleotides read TGTGCCAGCAGTTTAATGAGGGGGCGCGAGCAGTACTTC.

V usage is TRBV5-4 and J usage is TRBJ2-6; 7 positions match TRBD2. The CDR3 loop spans 16 amino acids. V was pared by 5 bases and J by 2 bases, with 7 bases of the junction left unmatched. Germline V gene lookup returns CDR1 SGHNT and CDR2 YYREEE (reference sequence). The CDR3 loop is CASSPNAGAGANVLTF. The CDR3 coding sequence is TGTGCCAGCAGTCCCAATGCGGGGGCTGGGGCCAACGTCCTGACTTTC.

V usage is TRBV28 and J usage is TRBJ2-7; tentative D call: TRBD2 (6 bases). V was trimmed by 7 bases and J by 0 bases, leaving 10 bases between them. Germline CDR1 MDHEN, CDR2 SYDVKM. The CDR3 contains 13 residues. The CDR3 here is CASIRRDSYEQYF. In DNA, the CDR3 is TGTGCCAGCATCCGGCGGGACTCCTACGAGCAGTACTTC.

The chain recombines TRBV7-9 with TRBJ2-7, with TRBD1 identical over 10 bases. CDR3 size: 16 residues. The junction had 5 bases not matched to a gene; V was cut back by 0 bases and J by 3 bases. Germline CDR1 reads SEHNR; CDR2 reads FQNEAQ (reference sequence). CDR3 in DNA: TGTGCCAGCAGCTTAGCGGGGGACAGGGGTCTCTACGAGCAGTACTTC. Translating gives CASSLAGDRGLYEQYF.

This clone has only one observation. The chain combines TRBV7-3 with TRBJ2-1; TRBD2 aligns across 8 bases. This CDR3 is built from 15 residues. Per the germline V gene, CDR1 is SGHTA and CDR2 is FQGTGA. The V and J ends lost 2 bases and 3 bases, in that order; junction bases with no gene match: 3. The CDR3 loop reads CASSLDSGVYNEQFF. The CDR3 nucleotides read TGTGCCAGCAGCTTAGATAGCGGGGTCTACAATGAGCAGTTCTTC. The variable domain in full, with the rest retrieved from reference TRBV7-3 and TRBJ2-1, is GAGVSQTPSNKVTEKGKYVELRCDPISGHTALYWYRQSLGQGPEFLIYFQGTGAADDSGLPNDRFFAVRPEGSVSTLKIQRTERGDSAVYLCASSLDSGVYNEQFFGPGTRLTVL.

The chain has TRBV6-5 and TRBJ2-7, with D tentatively TRBD1 (6 bases). This CDR3 has 13 residues. Trimming took off 7 bases at V and 0 bases at J, with 10 bases between the two ends. Germline loops: CDR1 MNHEY, CDR2 SVGAGI. The CDR3 nucleotides read TGTGCCAGCACAGGGGACAACTCCTACGAGCAGTACTTC. This codes for CASTGDNSYEQYF.

The rearrangement joins TRBV13 to TRBJ2-7; no definite D call. CDR3 length: 14 amino acids. Trimming stripped 0 bases from V and 0 bases from J, with 6 bases between. The germline CDR1 and CDR2 sequences are PRHDT and FYEKMQ (reference sequence). CDR3 nucleotide sequence: TGTGCCAGCAGCTTAGGACGGAACTCCTACGAGCAGTACTTC. Its translation: CASSLGRNSYEQYF.

V and J are TRBV6-1 and TRBJ1-4; D not certain. Trimming removed 10 bases from V and 7 bases from J, with 16 bases in between. The CDR3 extends over 13 amino acids. In germline, CDR1 is MNHNS, CDR2 SASEGT. The CDR3 nucleotides are TGTGCCAATTCGGTGGAGGTGGGTGAAAAACTGTTTTTT. Translation gives CANSVEVGEKLFF.

The J gene is TRBJ1-4, the V gene TRBV6-5, with D unclear. V lost 6 bases and J lost 3, with 8 bases in between. Germline CDR1 MNHEY, CDR2 SVGAGI. There are 13 residues in the CDR3. This CDR3 reads CASRSRANEKLFF. The CDR3 nucleotides read TGTGCCAGCAGGAGTCGAGCTAATGAAAAACTGTTTTTT.

V gene TRBV6-5 combines with J gene TRBJ2-2; weak D call: TRBD2 (6 bases). Germline CDR1 and CDR2: MNHEY and SVGAGI. The CDR3 has 14 residues. V was pared by 5 bases and J by 7 bases, with 14 bases between. Here the CDR3 reads CASSLVGGGGELFF. The CDR3 region has the DNA TGTGCCAGCAGTCTAGTGGGGGGAGGCGGGGAGCTGTTTTTT.

The gene calls are TRBV4-1 and TRBJ2-7, with 7 bases fitting TRBD1. V lost 0 bases, J lost 3 bases, and 5 bases stayed unmatched. The CDR3 extends over 15 amino acids. CDR1 and CDR2 (germline): MGHRA, YSYEKL. CDR3 DNA sequence: TGCGCCAGCAGCCAAGAGGTTCGGGACAGCTACGAGCAGTACTTC. Translated, it gives CASSQEVRDSYEQYF.

The chain is built from TRBV15 and TRBJ2-7; D might be TRBD2 (6 bases). CDR3 length: 15 amino acids. V was shortened by 6 bases and J by 2 bases, with 17 bases between the two germline ends. Germline V CDR1 and CDR2: LNHNV, YYDKDF (reference sequence). DNA of the CDR3: TGTGCCACCAGTCCTGGCAGGACTAAGGCCTACGAGCAGTACTTC. Translated: CATSPGRTKAYEQYF.

V gene TRBV19 combines with J gene TRBJ2-4; 10 nucleotides align to TRBD2. The CDR3 spans 16 residues. Germline trimming cut 5 bases from V and 3 bases from J; bases unmatched to any gene: 7. The V gene's germline CDR1 is LNHDA and CDR2 SQIVND (reference sequence). CDR3 DNA: TGTGCCAGTAGTCCCAGCGGGAGGGATGGCAAAAACATTCAGTACTTC. Its protein product is CASSPSGRDGKNIQYF.

The V call is TRBV10-3, the J call TRBJ2-1; 8 nucleotides line up with TRBD2. V shed 0 bases, J shed 7 bases, and the junction held 11 bases outside the gene matches. The germline V gene encodes CDR1 ENHRY and CDR2 SYGVKD. The CDR3 is 17 residues long. CDR3: CAISESRGLGRGNEQFF. In nucleotides, the CDR3 is TGTGCCATCAGTGAGTCTCGGGGACTAGGGAGGGGGAATGAGCAGTTCTTC.